The source of this T cell receptor (beta chain) is a study of cytomegalovirus exposure and HLA in healthy donors. For the study at large: Unique TCRs numbering roughly 85 million, obtained from HLA-typed donors, made up an early data release.

This clone was counted a single time. Its matching antigen is unknown. The study's findings and limits: In most subjects, TCR beta sequences reportedly gave accurate predictions of HLA-A and HLA-B alleles. The authors later found most CMV-associated TCR beta chains appeared HLA-restricted.

PCR involved 60 Vbeta and 13 Jbeta primers. The protocol was immunoSEQ multiplex PCR, while the TCRdb copy is restricted to in-frame clones and leaves out a portion. The sample shows 160,000 or so clones, approximately 80% of them seen only once. V lost 4 bases and J lost 5, with 11 bases in between. CDR1 is MDHEN, CDR2 SYDVKM, per germline. The CDR3 is 13 amino acids. Sequencing was done on a sample of PBMCs. This TCR was sampled from a woman between 45 and 60 years old in good health and CMV-seronegative. The chain uses TRBV28 and TRBJ1-2; TRBD1 might be the D (6 bases). CDR3 amino acids: CASSYRAGYGYTF. CDR3 sequence (DNA): TGTGCCAGCAGTTACAGGGCCGGATATGGCTACACCTTC.